The sequence of this T cell receptor (beta chain) was determined in a study of OX40 agonist ivuxolimab in advanced cancers. Profiled with immunoSEQ multiplex PCR; TCRdb holds only in-frame clones, not every one. The table lists 84,000 or so clones, around nine tenths of them singletons. This CDR3 contains 11 residues. Per the germline V gene, CDR1 is MNHEY and CDR2 is SMNVEV (reference sequence). V was cut by 10 bases and J by 4 bases, with 11 bases left in between. The material was CD4+ or CD8+ T cells sorted from blood, obtained in a trial of the OX40 agonist ivuxolimab. The clonotype originates from an adult with an advanced solid tumor such as melanoma, head and neck, liver or kidney cancer. V usage is TRBV27 and J usage is TRBJ2-7; D not resolved. CDR3 region: CAISERYEQYF. The CDR3 nucleotides are TGTGCCATATCGGAGAGGTACGAGCAGTACTTC.